The present entry profiles one TCR beta chain with its context. The source of the sample is a study of blood T cell repertoires in COVID-19. Measured with immunoSEQ multiplex PCR; TCRdb has only the in-frame clones, and not every one. This table has a few hundred thousand clones, 80% to 90% appearing once. The length of the CDR3 is 21 residues. Germline V gives CDR1 LNHDA, CDR2 SQIVND (reference sequence). Germline trimming cut 6 bases from V and 3 bases from J; bases unmatched to any gene: 26. All enrollees were roughly 18 to 95 years old and from about 24 US areas. Material for sequencing was PBMCs or T cells enriched from blood (not recorded which). The sequence was collected from a woman aged 45-59 years who had recovered from COVID-19. The rearrangement links TRBV19 to TRBJ1-5; 7 bases line up with TRBD1. Here the CDR3 DNA reads TGTGCCAGTAGGCGAATCGTAGACGGGACAGCGAAAGAGAGCAACAATCAGCCCCAGCATTTT. This encodes CASRRIVDGTAKESNNQPQHF.